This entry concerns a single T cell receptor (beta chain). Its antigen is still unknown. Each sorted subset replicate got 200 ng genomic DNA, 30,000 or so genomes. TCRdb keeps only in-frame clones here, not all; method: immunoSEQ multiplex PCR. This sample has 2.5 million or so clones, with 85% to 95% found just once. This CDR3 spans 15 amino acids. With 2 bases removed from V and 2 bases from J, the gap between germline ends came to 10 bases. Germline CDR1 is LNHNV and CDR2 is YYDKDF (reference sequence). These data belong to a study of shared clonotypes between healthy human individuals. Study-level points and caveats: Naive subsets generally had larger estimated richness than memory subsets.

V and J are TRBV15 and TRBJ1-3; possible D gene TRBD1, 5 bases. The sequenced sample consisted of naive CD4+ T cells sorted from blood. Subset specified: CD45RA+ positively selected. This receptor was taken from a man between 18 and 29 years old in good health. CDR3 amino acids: CATSRSGGAGNTIYF. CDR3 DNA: TGTGCCACCAGCAGATCGGGAGGGGCTGGAAACACCATATATTTT.